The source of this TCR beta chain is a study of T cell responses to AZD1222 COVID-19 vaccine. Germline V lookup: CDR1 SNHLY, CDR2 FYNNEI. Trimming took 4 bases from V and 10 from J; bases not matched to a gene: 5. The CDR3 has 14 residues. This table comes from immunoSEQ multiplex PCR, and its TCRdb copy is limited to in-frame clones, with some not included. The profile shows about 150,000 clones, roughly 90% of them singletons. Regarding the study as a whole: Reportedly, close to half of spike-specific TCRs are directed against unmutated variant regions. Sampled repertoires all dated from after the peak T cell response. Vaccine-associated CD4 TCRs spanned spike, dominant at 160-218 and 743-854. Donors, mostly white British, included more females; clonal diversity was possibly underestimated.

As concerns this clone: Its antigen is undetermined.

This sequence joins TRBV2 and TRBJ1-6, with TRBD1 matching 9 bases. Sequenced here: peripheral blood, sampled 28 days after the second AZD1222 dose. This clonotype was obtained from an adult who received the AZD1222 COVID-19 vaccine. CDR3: CASSVGTGSSPLHF. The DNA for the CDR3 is TGTGCCAGCAGTGTGGGGACAGGGAGCTCACCCCTCCACTTT.